This T cell receptor (beta chain) is from a study of beta chain features in type 1 diabetes. Blood was drawn once from each donor into heparinised tubes. The draws averaged around 110 mL. Whole-study results and caveats: Resolution of whether HLA type affects TCRB rearrangement was not achieved here. Patients and controls would be equally affected if PCR favored shorter templates.

In regard to this clone: Antigen unknown.

Isolated RNA was reverse transcribed in full, so expressed TCRB transcripts were sequenced. The protocol was immunoSEQ multiplex PCR, while the TCRdb copy is restricted to in-frame clones and leaves out a portion. The table includes 120,000 to 150,000 clones, 6.9% detected once. Germline CDR1 is SGHTA and CDR2 is FQGNSA. V shed 5 bases, J shed 10 bases, and the junction held 4 bases outside the gene matches. This CDR3 has 12 residues. The V and J genes are TRBV7-2 and TRBJ1-4, with 7 bases aligning to TRBD1. The sequenced sample was central memory CD4+ T cells from blood. This TCR derives from a woman in her twenties or thirties in good health. CDR3 bases: TGTGCCAGCAGCGTTGGGACAGCAAAACTGTTTTTT. Protein product: CASSVGTAKLFF. The full variable domain, rest sourced from reference TRBV7-2 and TRBJ1-4, is GAGVSQSPSNKVTEKGKDVELRCDPISGHTALYWYRQSLGQGLEFLIYFQGNSAPDKSGLPSDRFSAERTGGSVSTLTIQRTQQEDSAVYLCASSVGTAKLFFGSGTQLSVL.